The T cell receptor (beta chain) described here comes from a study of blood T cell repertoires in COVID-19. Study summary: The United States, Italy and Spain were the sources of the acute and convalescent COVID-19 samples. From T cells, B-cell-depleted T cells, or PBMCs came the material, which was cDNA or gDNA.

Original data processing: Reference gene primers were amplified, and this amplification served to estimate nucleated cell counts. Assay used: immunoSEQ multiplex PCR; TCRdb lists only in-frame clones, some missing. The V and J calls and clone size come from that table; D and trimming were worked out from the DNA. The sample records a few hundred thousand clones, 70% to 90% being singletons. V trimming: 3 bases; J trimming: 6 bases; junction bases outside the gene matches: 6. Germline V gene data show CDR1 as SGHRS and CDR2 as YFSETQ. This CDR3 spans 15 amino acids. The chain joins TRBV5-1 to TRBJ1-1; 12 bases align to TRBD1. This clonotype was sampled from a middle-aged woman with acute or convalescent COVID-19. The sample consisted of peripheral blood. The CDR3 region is CASSWTGQGASEAFF. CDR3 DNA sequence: TGCGCCAGCAGCTGGACGGGACAGGGGGCGTCTGAAGCTTTCTTT.